This T cell receptor beta chain was recorded in a study of T cells in Graves' hyperthyroidism and ophthalmopathy. Study observations and caveats: Ophthalmopathy, which appeared later, was predicted by the model a median about 6 months before onset.

About this clonotype itself: Antigen unknown.

This CDR3 has 14 amino acids. Per the germline V gene, CDR1 is SGHRS and CDR2 is YFSETQ. Trimming removed 2 bases from V and 8 bases from J; junction bases left unmatched: 6. Template material for amplifying TCR beta CDR3 regions consisted of RNA transcripts. Using the HTBI primer set, a first-round RT-PCR was run on the TCR CDR3. Each CDR3 protein gets one entry after TCRdb re-called the multiplex PCR reads with MiXCR. The data contain fewer than 550,000 distinct CDR3 sequences, approximately 14% of them singletons. No ophthalmopathy progression within 18 months constituted stable Graves' hyperthyroidism. Patients with uncontrolled infections, other autoimmune diseases, pregnancy or lactation were excluded. Diagnosis rested on symptoms, serum thyroxine and TRAb, thyroid ultrasound, and orbital computed tomography.

The TCR comes from a woman aged 18-30 years with Graves' hyperthyroidism. The source material was blood. V and J are TRBV5-1 and TRBJ2-1; 8 bases fit TRBD2. The CDR3 loop reads CASSFSGRLDEQFF. The CDR3 coding sequence is TGCGCCAGCAGCTTCAGCGGGAGACTCGATGAGCAGTTCTTC.